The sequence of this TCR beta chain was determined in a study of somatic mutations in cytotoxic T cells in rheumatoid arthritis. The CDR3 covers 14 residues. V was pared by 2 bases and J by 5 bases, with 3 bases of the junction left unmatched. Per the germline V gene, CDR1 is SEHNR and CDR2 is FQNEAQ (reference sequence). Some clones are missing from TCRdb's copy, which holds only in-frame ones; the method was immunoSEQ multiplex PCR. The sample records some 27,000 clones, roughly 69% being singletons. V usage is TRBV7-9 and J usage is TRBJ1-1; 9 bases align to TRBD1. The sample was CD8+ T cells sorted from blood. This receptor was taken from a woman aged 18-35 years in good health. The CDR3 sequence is CASSLRDRETEAFF. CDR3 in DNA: TGTGCCAGCAGCTTACGGGACAGGGAGACTGAAGCTTTCTTT.